Presented here are 18 T cell receptor beta chains from one specimen sequenced in a study of molecular identifiers for immune sequencing clone quantification. TCRdb itself ran the PCR reads through MiXCR, one entry per CDR3 protein. Of 85,000 to 90,000 distinct CDR3 sequences in the sample, about 23% were seen once. The source material was naive CD8+ T cells from blood, with Jurkat cell RNA spiked in. Subset specified: FACS-sorted CD8+CD4-CCR7+CD45RA+ naive T cells. These receptor sequences come from a human donor in good health. Some libraries in this study had Jurkat cell RNA spiked in.

This clonotype has a count of ten or more. The V call is TRBV29-1, the J call TRBJ1-4; TRBD1 matches at 7 bases. This CDR3 is built from 15 residues. Germline V gene lookup returns CDR1 SQVTM and CDR2 ANQGSEA. J lost 8 bases, V lost 1 base, and 10 bases had no gene match. The CDR3 is CSVEGADRVGEKLFF. The CDR3 coding sequence is TGCAGCGTTGAAGGGGCCGACAGGGTTGGCGAAAAACTGTTTTTT.

In its sample, this clonotype was seen a few times. The chain uses TRBV5-1 and TRBJ1-1, with 7 bases aligning to TRBD1. This CDR3 has 13 amino acids. The trim removed 5 bases at V and 4 bases at J, leaving 5 bases unmatched. Germline V gene sequence: CDR1 SGHRS, CDR2 YFSETQ. DNA of the CDR3: TGCGCCAGCAGTTGGGACAGCCGCACTGAAGCTTTCTTT. Amino acid sequence: CASSWDSRTEAFF.

This clonotype was recorded a few times. CDR3 sequence: CASSRSGRAYEQYF. The CDR3 DNA reads as TGTGCCAGCAGCCGTAGCGGGAGGGCTTACGAGCAGTACTTC. The chain carries TRBV27 and TRBJ2-7; 11 nucleotides match TRBD2. With 6 bases clipped from V and 4 bases from J, the junction kept 5 bases outside the gene matches. The CDR3 totals 14 residues. Germline V gene lookup returns CDR1 MNHEY and CDR2 SMNVEV (reference sequence).

Of note for this clonotype: A read error is possible here, since a much larger clone lies one base away. The gene calls are TRBV25-1 and TRBJ2-2; D perhaps matches TRBD2 (5 bases). Germline CDR1 MGHDK, CDR2 SYGVNS. CDR3 size: 12 residues. V lost 8 bases and J 6 bases, leaving 10 bases between the germline ends. The CDR3: CASQRVPGELFF. CDR3 coding DNA: TGTGCCAGCCAGAGGGTTCCCGGGGAGCTGTTTTTT.

Turning to this clonotype: A much larger clone sits a single nucleotide away, making a read error possible. The chain couples TRBV29-1 to TRBJ1-1, with D perhaps matching TRBD1 (5 bases). Trimming took 4 bases from V and 0 from J, leaving 15 bases between them. Germline V gene sequence: CDR1 SQVTM, CDR2 ANQGSEA. The CDR3 totals 15 residues. CDR3 in DNA: TGCAGCGTTGGAGATCAAGGGACCATGAACACTGAAGCTTTCTTT. The encoded protein is CSVGDQGTMNTEAFF.

This clonotype was picked up a small number of times. As DNA, the CDR3 is TGTGCCAGCAGCTTAGGCGGCGGGGGGGCGGATACGCAGTATTTT. It translates to CASSLGGGGADTQYF. This rearrangement joins TRBV11-2 to TRBJ2-3; 9 positions agree with TRBD2. J was trimmed by 6 bases and V by 1 base; bases with no gene match: 5. The CDR3 runs 15 residues. The germline CDR1 and CDR2 sequences are SGHAT and FQNNGV. Based on the CDR3 plus reference TRBV11-2 and TRBJ2-3, the full variable domain is EAGVAQSPRYKIIEKRQSVAFWCNPISGHATLYWYQQILGQGPKLLIQFQNNGVVDDSQLPKDRFSAERLKGVDSTLKIQPAKLEDSAVYLCASSLGGGGADTQYFGPGTRLTVL.

The table lists this clonotype with many counts. The J gene is TRBJ2-3, the V gene TRBV4-3, with D hard to call. The germline V gene has CDR1 LGHNA and CDR2 YSLEER. The length of the CDR3 is 16 residues. Trimming removed 2 bases at V and 2 bases at J, with 14 bases between. The CDR3 bases are TGCGCCAGCAGCCAACATCTAGACGGCTCCACAGATACGCAGTATTTT. Translated: CASSQHLDGSTDTQYF.

The V and J genes are TRBV9 and TRBJ1-6; the D is unclear. In germline, CDR1 is SGDLS, CDR2 YYNGEE. The CDR3 is 15 amino acids. Trimming shortened V by 0 bases and J by 13 bases, and 17 bases separated the two germline ends. CDR3 sequence: CASSVVSGPGSPLHF. The CDR3 nucleotides are TGTGCCAGCAGCGTAGTGTCTGGACCGGGTTCCCCCCTCCACTTT.

The gene calls are TRBV12-3 or TRBV12-4 and TRBJ2-7, with TRBD1 as a possible D gene (5 bases). The V gene lost 5 bases and the J gene lost 5 bases, with 10 bases spanning the gap. The CDR3 has 12 amino acids. In DNA form, the CDR3 reads TGTGCCAGCAGTGTAACGACAGACGAGCAGTACTTC. Encoded protein: CASSVTTDEQYF.

A note on this clonotype: This may be a read error, as it is one base from a much larger clone. The J gene is TRBJ2-2, the V gene TRBV30, with TRBD1 matching 9 bases. Germline V lookup: CDR1 GTSNPN, CDR2 SVGIG (reference sequence). The CDR3 length is 15 residues. The CDR3, as DNA: TGTGCCTGGAGCCACAGGGGGCTGAACACCGGGGAGCTGGTTTTT. Its protein is CAWSHRGLNTGELVF.

This clonotype showed up many times. V is TRBV2 and J is TRBJ2-3, with 9 bases aligning to TRBD2. Trimming cost V 7 bases and J 4 bases; bases outside gene matches: 9. CDR3 length equals 15 residues. CDR1 and CDR2 (germline): SNHLY, FYNNEI. CDR3 loop: CASKASSGVADTQYF. The DNA of the CDR3 is TGTGCCAGCAAGGCCTCTAGCGGGGTCGCAGATACGCAGTATTTT.

This clonotype was recorded at least ten times. The rearrangement uses TRBV20-1 and TRBJ2-7; D possibly corresponds to TRBD2 (5 bases). Germline V lookup: CDR1 DFQATT, CDR2 SNEGSKA (reference sequence). The CDR3 consists of 13 residues. V shed 6 bases and J shed 4 bases, with 16 bases lying between them. The CDR3, as DNA: TGCAGTGCCGACTCACTAGGACCTTACGAGCAGTACTTC. Encoded protein: CSADSLGPYEQYF.

The rearrangement links TRBV12-3 or TRBV12-4 to TRBJ2-3; 7 nucleotides agree with TRBD2. The CDR3 has 16 residues. Trimming took 7 bases from V and 0 from J; bases not matched to a gene: 10. CDR3 coding DNA: TGTGCCAGCATTCCTGATGCGGGAGATAGCACAGATACGCAGTATTTT. Translating gives CASIPDAGDSTDTQYF.

This clonotype was seen repeatedly, ten times or more. V gene TRBV5-1 combines with J gene TRBJ2-7; D is perhaps TRBD2 (6 bases). From germline, CDR1 is SGHRS and CDR2 YFSETQ. Trimming pared 0 bases from V and 3 bases from J, leaving 13 bases between. The CDR3 sequence is 15 residues long. The CDR3 sequence: CASSLGGGAFYEQYF. The CDR3 DNA sequence: TGCGCCAGCAGCTTGGGGGGAGGCGCTTTCTACGAGCAGTACTTC.

This clonotype was seen just once. A junction boundary mismatches the germline segment, possibly from a read error. The chain couples TRBV4-1 to TRBJ2-1; D gene unclear. The CDR3 runs to 12 residues. Germline V gives CDR1 MGHRA, CDR2 YSYEKL. The CDR3 region is CASSHEYNEQVF. The CDR3 nucleotides are TGCGCCAGCAGCCACGAGTACAATGAGCAGGTCTTC.

This clonotype was seen many times. This CDR3 is CSARGAGELFF. CDR3 DNA: TGCAGCGCCCGGGGGGCCGGGGAGCTGTTTTTT. The V and J genes are TRBV29-1 and TRBJ2-2, with 7 bases aligning to TRBD2. Trimming removed 7 bases from V and 6 bases from J; junction bases left unmatched: 2. The CDR3 runs to 11 residues. CDR1 is SQVTM, CDR2 ANQGSEA, per germline.

This clonotype was detected many times. The V call is TRBV7-2, the J call TRBJ1-5; D remains ambiguous. The CDR3 has 13 amino acids. Germline loops: CDR1 SGHTA, CDR2 FQGNSA. The V end lost 5 bases, the J end lost 6 bases, and 11 bases lay between the germline ends. The CDR3 sequence is CASSPESTQPQHF. The DNA of the CDR3 is TGTGCCAGCAGCCCGGAGTCTACTCAGCCCCAGCATTTT.

This clonotype was counted at least ten times. This CDR3 reads CASTLEGALGYEQYF. CDR3 nucleotides: TGTGCCAGCACTCTTGAGGGGGCCCTTGGCTACGAGCAGTACTTC. The chain uses TRBV28 and TRBJ2-7, with TRBD1 matching 7 bases. Unmatched junction bases numbered 12, after V lost 7 bases and J lost 3 bases. This CDR3 spans 15 amino acids. In germline, CDR1 is MDHEN, CDR2 SYDVKM.